These T cell receptor beta chains were read from a single sample in a study of CD8 T cells in ankylosing spondylitis. In TCRdb, the 5' RACE reads were re-called with MiXCR into one record per CDR3 protein. The repertoire has around 150,000 distinct CDR3 sequences, more than 9% of them found once; the top ten carry around 29%. Sample: blood, either unsorted or a sorted T cell fraction (not recorded which). The receptors come from a male donor with ankylosing spondylitis or in good health (not recorded which). Each CDR3 is given with its conserved first and last residue. Each record gives: clone size, J gene, D gene, V gene, CDR3 protein, CDR3 DNA. D genes are given only for firm matches. A clone size is listed for some rows: how often the clone was seen (once, few, many), or a class if it is expanded.

many TRBJ2-5 TRBD2 TRBV10-3 CAISDLGTSPETQYF TGTGCCATCAGTGATCTCGGGACTAGTCCAGAGACCCAGTACTTC
many TRBJ2-3 - TRBV5-6 CASSLRSTDTQYF TGTGCCAGCAGCTTGCGTTCTACAGATACGCAGTATTTT
many TRBJ2-7 TRBD2 TRBV5-6 CASRGLAGVALYEQYF TGTGCCAGCAGGGGACTAGCGGGAGTCGCCCTCTACGAGCAGTACTTC
many TRBJ2-3 - TRBV10-2 CASSEKGLGGTDTQYF TGCGCCAGCAGTGAGAAGGGCTTGGGAGGTACAGATACGCAGTATTTT
few TRBJ2-5 TRBD1 TRBV28 CASRTGLQETQYF TGTGCCAGCAGGACAGGGCTACAAGAGACCCAGTACTTC
many TRBJ2-5 - TRBV19 CASSRPGAKEGETQYF TGTGCCAGTAGTAGGCCAGGGGCTAAAGAAGGAGAGACCCAGTACTTC
- TRBJ1-5 - TRBV6-1 CASSPVGGLSNRPQHF TGTGCCAGCAGTCCCGTAGGAGGTCTGAGCAATCGGCCCCAGCATTTT
few TRBJ2-7 - TRBV5-5 CASSFRNRPYEQYF TGTGCCAGCAGCTTTAGGAACCGACCCTACGAGCAGTACTTC
- TRBJ1-2 - TRBV7-2 CASSFKGHSYGYTF TGTGCCAGCAGCTTCAAGGGGCACAGCTATGGCTACACCTTC
many TRBJ2-3 TRBD2 TRBV3-1 CASSPSGGVGTDTQYF TGTGCCAGTTCACCCAGCGGGGGGGTTGGCACAGATACGCAGTATTTT
- TRBJ2-1 - TRBV5-1 CASRSRGADNEQFF TGCGCCAGCAGGTCCCGGGGGGCGGACAATGAGCAGTTCTTC
many TRBJ2-7 TRBD1 TRBV29-1 CSVDGTGDYEQYF TGCAGCGTTGATGGGACAGGAGACTACGAGCAGTACTTC
- TRBJ2-5 - TRBV11-2 CASSLHKETQYF TGTGCCAGCAGTTTGCATAAGGAGACCCAGTACTTC
- TRBJ2-7 TRBD1 TRBV5-1 CASSLSGTGTYEQYF TGCGCCAGCAGCTTGTCCGGGACAGGGACCTACGAGCAGTACTTC
many TRBJ1-1 - TRBV29-1 CSSDSVVTEAFF TGCAGCTCGGACAGCGTTGTCACTGAAGCTTTCTTT
many TRBJ2-3 - TRBV20-1 CSAKGPADTQYF TGCAGTGCTAAAGGTCCTGCAGATACGCAGTATTTT
- TRBJ2-7 TRBD1 TRBV10-1 CASNSGQGTYEQYF TGCGCCAGTAACTCGGGACAGGGAACCTACGAGCAGTACTTC
- TRBJ2-3 TRBD1 TRBV24-1 CATSSTSGQTTDTQYF TGTGCCACCAGTTCAACGTCGGGACAGACGACAGATACGCAGTATTTT